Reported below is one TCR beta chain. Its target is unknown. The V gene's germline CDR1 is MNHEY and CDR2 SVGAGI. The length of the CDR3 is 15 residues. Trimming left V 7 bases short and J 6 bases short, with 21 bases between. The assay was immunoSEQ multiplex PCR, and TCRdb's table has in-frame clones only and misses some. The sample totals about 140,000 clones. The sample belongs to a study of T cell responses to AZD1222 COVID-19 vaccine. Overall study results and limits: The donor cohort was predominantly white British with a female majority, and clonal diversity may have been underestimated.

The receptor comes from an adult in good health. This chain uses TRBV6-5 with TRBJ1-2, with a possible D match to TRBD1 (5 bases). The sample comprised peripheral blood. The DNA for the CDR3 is TGTGCCAGCATAAGGGCAGCCGGGGGAGAGGATGGCTACACCTTC. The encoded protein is CASIRAAGGEDGYTF.